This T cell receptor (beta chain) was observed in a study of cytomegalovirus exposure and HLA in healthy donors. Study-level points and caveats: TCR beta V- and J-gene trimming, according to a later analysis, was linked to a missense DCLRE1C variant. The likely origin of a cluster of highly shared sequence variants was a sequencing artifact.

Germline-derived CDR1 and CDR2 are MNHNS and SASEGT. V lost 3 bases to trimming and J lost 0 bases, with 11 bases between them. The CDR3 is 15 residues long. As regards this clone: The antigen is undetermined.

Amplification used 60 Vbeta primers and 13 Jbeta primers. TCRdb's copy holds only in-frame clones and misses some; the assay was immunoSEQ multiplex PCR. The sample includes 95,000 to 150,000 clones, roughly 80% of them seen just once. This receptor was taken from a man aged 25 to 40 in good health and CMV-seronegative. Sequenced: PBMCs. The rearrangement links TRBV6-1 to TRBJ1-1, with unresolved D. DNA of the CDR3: TGTGCCAGCAGTGAGGCACCCCTAGTGAACACTGAAGCTTTCTTT. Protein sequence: CASSEAPLVNTEAFF.